The 14 T cell receptor beta chains below all came from one sample that was sequenced in a study of T-cell reconstitution after alpha-beta-depleted transplantation in children. Preparing the TCRbeta library involved the use of unique molecular identifiers. Using its own MiXCR run on the PCR reads, TCRdb lists one record per CDR3 protein. This table holds 700,000 to 950,000 distinct CDR3 sequences, about 15% found once. The material sequenced was PBMCs, mostly from graft donor cells, taken 360 days after TCRalphabeta/CD19-depleted stem cell transplant. These TCRs come from a male patient younger than 18 who had a stem cell transplant for acute lymphoblastic leukemia, so the T cells may come from the graft donor.

This sequence joins TRBV11-2 and TRBJ2-7; possibly TRBD2 for D (6 bases). The V and J ends lost 3 bases and 0 bases respectively, with 21 bases between them. CDR3 length: 18 residues. Germline values: CDR1 SGHAT, CDR2 FQNNGV. Written as DNA, the CDR3 is TGTGCCAGCAGCTTCCCGGGAATGGGCGGGACCGACTCCTACGAGCAGTACTTC. Amino acid sequence: CASSFPGMGGTDSYEQYF.

This clonotype was observed a few times. The genes are TRBV27 and TRBJ2-7, with D possibly TRBD2 on 6 matching bases. The germline gives CDR1 MNHEY, CDR2 SMNVEV (reference sequence). Trimming stripped 5 bases from V and 7 bases from J, with 12 bases between. CDR3 length equals 12 residues. The CDR3 DNA is TGTGCCAGCAGTGCGCGGGGCTGGGAGCAGTACTTC. As protein: CASSARGWEQYF.

The chain employs TRBV20-1 and TRBJ2-5; no firm D call. The CDR3 consists of 15 residues. V lost 3 bases to trimming and J lost 3 bases, with 17 bases between them. The germline CDR1 and CDR2 sequences are DFQATT and SNEGSKA (reference sequence). The CDR3 nucleotides read TGCAGTGCTAGGAAAGGTCTCGACGTTGAAGAGACCCAGTACTTC. Encoded protein: CSARKGLDVEETQYF.

Only a few counts were recorded for this clonotype. This sequence joins TRBV27 and TRBJ2-7; D unresolved. Germline CDR1 and CDR2: MNHEY and SMNVEV (reference sequence). Trimming took off 3 bases at V and 0 bases at J, with 6 bases between the two ends. The CDR3 has 13 amino acids. In nucleotides, the CDR3 is TGTGCCAGCAGTTTCACCCACTCCTACGAGCAGTACTTC. Residues: CASSFTHSYEQYF.

This clonotype was recorded a few times. The chain uses TRBV10-3 and TRBJ1-2; D gene uncertain. Germline CDR1 is ENHRY and CDR2 is SYGVKD. The V and J ends lost 8 bases and 4 bases respectively, with 8 bases between them. This CDR3 is built from 11 residues. The CDR3 DNA sequence: TGTGCCATCGGAAAAGGCTATGGCTACACCTTC. It translates to CAIGKGYGYTF.

The sample holds many counts of this clonotype. The CDR3 loop reads CASSPNSIRPNQPQHF. CDR3 in DNA: TGTGCCAGCAGCCCGAACTCAATCCGGCCCAATCAGCCCCAGCATTTT. The chain recombines TRBV7-8 with TRBJ1-5; D is unclear. Germline CDR1 SGHVS, CDR2 FQNEAQ. The germline V and J ends were trimmed by 5 bases and 3 bases, with 17 bases remaining between them. There are 16 residues in the CDR3.

The chain uses TRBV20-1 and TRBJ2-7, with 9 bases aligning to TRBD2. The length of the CDR3 is 13 residues. With 5 bases clipped from V and 0 bases from J, the junction kept 2 bases outside the gene matches. Germline V gene data show CDR1 as DFQATT and CDR2 as SNEGSKA (reference sequence). The CDR3 DNA reads as TGCAGTGCTCGGACTAGCGACTCCTACGAGCAGTACTTC. It is translated as CSARTSDSYEQYF.

The chain links TRBV3-1 to TRBJ2-7, with 7 bases aligning to TRBD2. The CDR3 sequence is 13 residues long. Germline values: CDR1 LGHDT, CDR2 YNNKEL (reference sequence). V trimming: 2 bases; J trimming: 6 bases; junction bases outside the gene matches: 4. The CDR3 sequence: CASSQFSGGEQYF. CDR3 nucleotides: TGTGCCAGCAGCCAATTTTCGGGGGGCGAGCAGTACTTC.

V is TRBV19 and J is TRBJ1-5; 8 nucleotides match TRBD1. Germline V gene lookup returns CDR1 LNHDA and CDR2 SQIVND (reference sequence). This CDR3 is 17 amino acids long. With 0 bases clipped from V and 1 base from J, the junction kept 5 bases outside the gene matches. The CDR3 loop reads CASSIDRQGLSNQPQHF. CDR3 sequence (DNA): TGTGCCAGTAGTATAGATCGACAGGGGTTAAGCAATCAGCCCCAGCATTTT. The full variable domain, in which reference TRBV19 and TRBJ1-5 provide the parts outside the CDR3, is DGGITQSPKYLFRKEGQNVTLSCEQNLNHDAMYWYRQDPGQGLRLIYYSQIVNDFQKGDIAEGYSVSREKKESFPLTVTSAQKNPTAFYLCASSIDRQGLSNQPQHFGDGTRLSIL.

This clonotype was observed at least ten times. The V and J genes are TRBV29-1 and TRBJ1-5; no definite D call. V lost 6 bases and J 2 bases, leaving 8 bases between the germline ends. The CDR3 extends over 12 amino acids. The germline V gene encodes CDR1 SQVTM and CDR2 ANQGSEA. Written as DNA, the CDR3 is TGCAGCGTAGGTCACGGCAATCAGCCCCAGCATTTT. Encoded protein: CSVGHGNQPQHF.

This clonotype was counted many times. The chain combines TRBV12-3 or TRBV12-4 with TRBJ1-5; 7 bases map to TRBD1. This CDR3 has 13 residues. The J segment lost 4 bases and the V segment lost 6 bases, leaving 3 bases of the junction unmatched. In DNA form, the CDR3 reads TGTGCCAGCAGGGGACAGCCAAATCAGCCCCAGCATTTT. Translation: CASRGQPNQPQHF.

CDR3 residues: CASRGGRTGSDFTSSSTQYF. CDR3 nucleotide sequence: TGCGCCAGCAGGGGGGGAAGGACAGGATCTGACTTTACTTCAAGTTCGACCCAGTACTTC. The chain couples TRBV5-1 to TRBJ2-5, with D possibly being TRBD1 (7 bases). Germline V CDR1 and CDR2: SGHRS, YFSETQ. Trimming pared 5 bases from V and 7 bases from J, leaving 36 bases between. The CDR3 is 20 residues long.

Only a few counts were recorded for this clonotype. V and J are TRBV12-3 or TRBV12-4 and TRBJ2-1, with 9 nucleotides matching TRBD2. The CDR3 covers 14 residues. Germline trimming cut 5 bases from V and 8 bases from J; bases unmatched to any gene: 7. The CDR3 here is CASSPLSGRDEQFF. CDR3 in DNA: TGTGCCAGCAGTCCACTTAGCGGGAGAGATGAGCAGTTCTTC.

This chain connects TRBV5-5 to TRBJ1-1, with D unclear. The germline gives CDR1 SGHKS, CDR2 YYEKEE (reference sequence). The CDR3 has 12 residues. V was clipped by 4 bases and J by 4 bases, with 8 bases between them. CDR3 protein: CASSPRVTEAFF. For the CDR3, the DNA is TGTGCCAGCAGCCCGCGAGTCACTGAAGCTTTCTTT.